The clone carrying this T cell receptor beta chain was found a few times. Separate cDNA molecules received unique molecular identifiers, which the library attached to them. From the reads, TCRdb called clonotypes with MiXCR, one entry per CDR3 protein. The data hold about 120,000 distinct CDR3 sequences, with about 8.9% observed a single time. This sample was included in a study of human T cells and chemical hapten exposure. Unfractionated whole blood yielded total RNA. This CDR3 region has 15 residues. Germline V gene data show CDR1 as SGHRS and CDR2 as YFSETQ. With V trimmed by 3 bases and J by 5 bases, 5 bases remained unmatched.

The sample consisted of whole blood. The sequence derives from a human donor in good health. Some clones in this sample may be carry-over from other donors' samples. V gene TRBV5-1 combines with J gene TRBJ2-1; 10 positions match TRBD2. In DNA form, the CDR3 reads TGCGCCAGCAGCTCCGGGACTAGCGATAACAATGAGCAGTTCTTC. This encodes CASSSGTSDNNEQFF.